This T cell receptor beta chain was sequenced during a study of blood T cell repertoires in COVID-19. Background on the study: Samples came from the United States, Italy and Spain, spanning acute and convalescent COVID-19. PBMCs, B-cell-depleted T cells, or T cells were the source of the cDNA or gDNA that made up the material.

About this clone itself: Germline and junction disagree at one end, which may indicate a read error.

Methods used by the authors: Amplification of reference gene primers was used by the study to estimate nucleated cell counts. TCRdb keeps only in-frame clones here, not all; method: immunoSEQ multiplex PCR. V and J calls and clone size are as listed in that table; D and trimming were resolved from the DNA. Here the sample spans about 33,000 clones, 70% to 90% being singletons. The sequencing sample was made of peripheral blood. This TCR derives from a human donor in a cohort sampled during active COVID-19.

The CDR3 region is CASSIGRAGGSNPNKQFF. As DNA, the CDR3 is TGTGCCAGTAGTATAGGGCGAGCGGGAGGTTCGAACCCCAATAAGCAGTTCTTC. The V call is TRBV19, the J call TRBJ2-1; 9 bases line up with TRBD2. Germline V lookup: CDR1 LNHDA, CDR2 SQIVND (reference sequence). This CDR3 has 18 amino acids. Drawing the rest from reference TRBV19 and TRBJ2-1, the complete variable domain is DGGITQSPKYLFRKEGQNVTLSCEQNLNHDAMYWYRQDPGQGLRLIYYSQIVNDFQKGDIAEGYSVSREKKESFPLTVTSAQKNPTAFYLCASSIGRAGGSNPNKQFFGPGTRLTVL.